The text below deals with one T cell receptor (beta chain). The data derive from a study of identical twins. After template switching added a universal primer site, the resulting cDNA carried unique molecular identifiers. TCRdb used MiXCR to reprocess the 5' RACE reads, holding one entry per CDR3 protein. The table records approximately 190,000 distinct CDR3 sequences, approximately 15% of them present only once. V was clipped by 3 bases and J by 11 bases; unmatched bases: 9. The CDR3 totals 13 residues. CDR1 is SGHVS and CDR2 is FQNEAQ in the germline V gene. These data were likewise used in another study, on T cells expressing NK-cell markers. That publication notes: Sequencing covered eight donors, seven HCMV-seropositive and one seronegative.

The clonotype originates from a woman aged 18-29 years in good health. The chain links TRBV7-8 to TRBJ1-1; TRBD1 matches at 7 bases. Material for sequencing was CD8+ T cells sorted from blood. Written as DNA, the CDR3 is TGTGCCAGCAGCTTTCATGAAACAGGGGAGGCTTTCTTT. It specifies CASSFHETGEAFF.